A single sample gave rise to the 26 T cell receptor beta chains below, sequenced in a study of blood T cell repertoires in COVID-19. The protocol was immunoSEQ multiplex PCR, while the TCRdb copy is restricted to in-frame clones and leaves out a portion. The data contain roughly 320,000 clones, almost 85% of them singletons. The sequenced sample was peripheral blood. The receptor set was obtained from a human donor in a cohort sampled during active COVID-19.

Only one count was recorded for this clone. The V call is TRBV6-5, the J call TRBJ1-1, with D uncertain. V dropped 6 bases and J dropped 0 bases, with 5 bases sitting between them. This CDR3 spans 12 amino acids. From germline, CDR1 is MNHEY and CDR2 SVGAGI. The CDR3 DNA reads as TGTGCCAGCAGGTATCTGAACACTGAAGCTTTCTTT. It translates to CASRYLNTEAFF.

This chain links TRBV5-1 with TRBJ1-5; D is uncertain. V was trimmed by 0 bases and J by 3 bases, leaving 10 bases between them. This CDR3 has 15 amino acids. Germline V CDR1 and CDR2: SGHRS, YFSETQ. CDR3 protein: CASSLGFPNNQPQHF. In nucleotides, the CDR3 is TGCGCCAGCAGCTTGGGTTTCCCTAACAATCAGCCCCAGCATTTT. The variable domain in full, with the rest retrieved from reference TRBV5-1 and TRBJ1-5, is KAGVTQTPRYLIKTRGQQVTLSCSPISGHRSVSWYQQTPGQGLQFLFEYFSETQRNKGNFPGRFSGRQFSNSRSEMNVSTLELGDSALYLCASSLGFPNNQPQHFGDGTRLSIL.

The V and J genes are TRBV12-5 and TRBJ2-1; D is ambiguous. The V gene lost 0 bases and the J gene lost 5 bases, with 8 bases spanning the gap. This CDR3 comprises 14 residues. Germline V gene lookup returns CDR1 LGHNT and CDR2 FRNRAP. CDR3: CASGLVRRDNEQFF. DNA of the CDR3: TGTGCTAGTGGTTTGGTACGCCGAGACAATGAGCAGTTCTTC.

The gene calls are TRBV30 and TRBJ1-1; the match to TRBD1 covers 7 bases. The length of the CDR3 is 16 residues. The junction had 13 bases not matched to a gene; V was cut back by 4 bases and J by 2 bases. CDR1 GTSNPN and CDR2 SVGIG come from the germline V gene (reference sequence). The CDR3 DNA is TGTGCCTGGAAGCATTTCGGACAGGCCTTTAACACTGAAGCTTTCTTT. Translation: CAWKHFGQAFNTEAFF.

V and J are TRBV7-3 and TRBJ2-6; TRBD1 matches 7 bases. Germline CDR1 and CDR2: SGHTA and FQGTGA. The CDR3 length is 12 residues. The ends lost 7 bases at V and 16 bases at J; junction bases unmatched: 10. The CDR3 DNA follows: TGTGCCAGCACCCAAGGGGGCGGCCGGCTGACTTTC. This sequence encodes CASTQGGGRLTF.

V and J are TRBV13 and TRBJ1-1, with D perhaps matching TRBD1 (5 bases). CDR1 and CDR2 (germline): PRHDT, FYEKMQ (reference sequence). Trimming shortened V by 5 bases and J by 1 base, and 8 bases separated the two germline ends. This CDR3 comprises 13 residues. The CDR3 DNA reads TGTGCCAGCAGCGAACAGGCGAACACTGAAGCTTTCTTT. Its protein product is CASSEQANTEAFF.

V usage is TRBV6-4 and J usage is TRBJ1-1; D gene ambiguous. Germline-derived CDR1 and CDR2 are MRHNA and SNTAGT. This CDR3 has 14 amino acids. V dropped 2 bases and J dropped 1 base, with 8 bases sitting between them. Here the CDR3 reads CASSDGRPNTEAFF. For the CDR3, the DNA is TGTGCCAGCAGTGACGGGCGACCGAACACTGAAGCTTTCTTT.

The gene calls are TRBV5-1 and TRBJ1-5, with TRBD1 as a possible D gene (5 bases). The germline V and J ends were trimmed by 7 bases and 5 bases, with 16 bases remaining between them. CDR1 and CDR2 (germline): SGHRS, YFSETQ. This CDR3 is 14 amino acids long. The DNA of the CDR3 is TGCGCCAGCTCAACGGGGGAGGTTGATCAGCCCCAGCATTTT. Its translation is CASSTGEVDQPQHF. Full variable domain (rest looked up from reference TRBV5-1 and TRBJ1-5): KAGVTQTPRYLIKTRGQQVTLSCSPISGHRSVSWYQQTPGQGLQFLFEYFSETQRNKGNFPGRFSGRQFSNSRSEMNVSTLELGDSALYLCASSTGEVDQPQHFGDGTRLSIL.

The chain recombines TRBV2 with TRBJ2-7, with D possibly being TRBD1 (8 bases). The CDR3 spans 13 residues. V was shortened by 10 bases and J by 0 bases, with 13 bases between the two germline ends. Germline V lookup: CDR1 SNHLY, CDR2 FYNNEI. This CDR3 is CANRGGPSYEQYF. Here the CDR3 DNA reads TGTGCCAACAGGGGGGGACCCTCCTACGAGCAGTACTTC.

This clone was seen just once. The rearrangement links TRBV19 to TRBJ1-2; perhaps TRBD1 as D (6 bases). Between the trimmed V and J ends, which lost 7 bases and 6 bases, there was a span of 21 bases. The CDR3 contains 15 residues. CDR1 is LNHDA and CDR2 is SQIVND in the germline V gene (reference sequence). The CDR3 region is CASTGRGSEPNGYTF. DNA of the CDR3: TGTGCCAGTACCGGGAGGGGGAGCGAACCAAATGGCTACACCTTC.

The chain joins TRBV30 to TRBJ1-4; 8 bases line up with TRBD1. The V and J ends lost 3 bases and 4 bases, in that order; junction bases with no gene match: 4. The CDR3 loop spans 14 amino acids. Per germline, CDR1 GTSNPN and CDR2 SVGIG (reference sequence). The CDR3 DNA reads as TGTGCCTGGAGCCGGGACAGGCTTAATGAAAAACTGTTTTTT. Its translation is CAWSRDRLNEKLFF.

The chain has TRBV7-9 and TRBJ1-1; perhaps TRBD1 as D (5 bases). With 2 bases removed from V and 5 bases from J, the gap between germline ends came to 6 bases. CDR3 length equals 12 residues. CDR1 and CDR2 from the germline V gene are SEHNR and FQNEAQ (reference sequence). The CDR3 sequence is CASSLRGTEAFF. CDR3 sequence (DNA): TGTGCCAGCAGCTTAAGGGGTACTGAAGCTTTCTTT. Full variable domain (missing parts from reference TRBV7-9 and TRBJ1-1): DTGVSQNPRHKITKRGQNVTFRCDPISEHNRLYWYRQTLGQGPEFLTYFQNEAQLEKSRLLSDRFSAERPKGSFSTLEIQRTEQGDSAMYLCASSLRGTEAFFGQGTRLTVV.

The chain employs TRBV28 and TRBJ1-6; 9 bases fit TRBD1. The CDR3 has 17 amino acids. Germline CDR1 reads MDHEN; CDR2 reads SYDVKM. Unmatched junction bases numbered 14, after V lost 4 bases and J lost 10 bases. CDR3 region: CASSYSNPGQGQSPLHF. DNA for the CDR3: TGTGCCAGCAGTTATTCAAATCCGGGACAGGGTCAATCACCCCTCCACTTT. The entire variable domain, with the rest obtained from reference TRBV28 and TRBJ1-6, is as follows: DVKVTQSSRYLVKRTGEKVFLECVQDMDHENMFWYRQDPGLGLRLIYFSYDVKMKEKGDIPEGYSVSREKKERFSLILESASTNQTSMYLCASSYSNPGQGQSPLHFGNGTRLTVT.

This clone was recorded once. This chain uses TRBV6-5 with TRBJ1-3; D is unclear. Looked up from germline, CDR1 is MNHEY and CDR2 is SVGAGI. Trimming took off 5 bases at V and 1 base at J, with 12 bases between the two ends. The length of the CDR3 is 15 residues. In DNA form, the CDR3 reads TGTGCCAGCAGTCGGCAGGTTGAGTCTGGAAACACCATATATTTT. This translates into CASSRQVESGNTIYF.

CDR3 nucleotides: TGTGCCAGCAGCTCCCGGACTAGCGGGGGCCAGAGCTCCTACAATGAGCAGTTCTTC. Protein: CASSSRTSGGQSSYNEQFF. The chain recombines TRBV7-9 with TRBJ2-1, with 13 bases aligning to TRBD2. The J segment lost 0 bases and the V segment lost 4 bases, leaving 9 bases of the junction unmatched. Germline V gives CDR1 SEHNR, CDR2 FQNEAQ (reference sequence). The CDR3 has 19 residues.

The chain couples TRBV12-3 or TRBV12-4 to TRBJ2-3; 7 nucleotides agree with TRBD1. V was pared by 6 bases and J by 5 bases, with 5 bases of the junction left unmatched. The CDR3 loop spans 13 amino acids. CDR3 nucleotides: TGTGCCAGCAGAGGTACAGGGGTAGATACGCAGTATTTT. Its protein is CASRGTGVDTQYF.

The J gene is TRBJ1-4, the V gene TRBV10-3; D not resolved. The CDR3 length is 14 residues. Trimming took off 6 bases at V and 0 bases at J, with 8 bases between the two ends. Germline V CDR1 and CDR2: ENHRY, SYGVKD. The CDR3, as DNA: TGTGCCATCAGCCCGGGTCCAACTAATGAAAAACTGTTTTTT. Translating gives CAISPGPTNEKLFF.

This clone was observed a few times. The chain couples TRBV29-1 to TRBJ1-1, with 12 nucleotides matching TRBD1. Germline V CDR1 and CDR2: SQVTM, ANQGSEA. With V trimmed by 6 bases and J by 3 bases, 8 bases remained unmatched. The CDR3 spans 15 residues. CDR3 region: CSVGTGGLMYTEAFF. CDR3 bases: TGCAGCGTCGGGACAGGGGGCCTAATGTACACTGAAGCTTTCTTT. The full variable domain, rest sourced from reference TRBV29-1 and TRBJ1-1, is SAVISQKPSRDICQRGTSLTIQCQVDSQVTMMFWYRQQPGQSLTLIATANQGSEATYESGFVIDKFPISRPNLTFSTLTVSNMSPEDSSIYLCSVGTGGLMYTEAFFGQGTRLTVV.

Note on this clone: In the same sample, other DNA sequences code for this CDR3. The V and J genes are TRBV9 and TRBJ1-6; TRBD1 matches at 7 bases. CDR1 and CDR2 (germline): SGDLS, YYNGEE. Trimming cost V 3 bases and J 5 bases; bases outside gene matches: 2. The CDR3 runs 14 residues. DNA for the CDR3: TGTGCCAGCAGCGCCGGGACAGATAATTCACCCCTCCACTTT. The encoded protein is CASSAGTDNSPLHF.

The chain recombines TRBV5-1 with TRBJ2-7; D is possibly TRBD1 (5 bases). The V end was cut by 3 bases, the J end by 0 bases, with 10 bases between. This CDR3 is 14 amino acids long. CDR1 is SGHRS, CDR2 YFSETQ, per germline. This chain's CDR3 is CASSSYRISYEQYF. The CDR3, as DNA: TGCGCCAGCAGCTCTTACAGGATCTCCTACGAGCAGTACTTC.

The CDR3 loop reads CASSTTGGHQPQHF. DNA of the CDR3: TGTGCCAGTAGTACGACAGGGGGCCATCAGCCCCAGCATTTT. The J gene is TRBJ1-5, the V gene TRBV19, with 10 nucleotides matching TRBD1. The CDR3 spans 14 residues. Looked up from germline, CDR1 is LNHDA and CDR2 is SQIVND (reference sequence). Unmatched junction bases numbered 2, after V lost 4 bases and J lost 5 bases.

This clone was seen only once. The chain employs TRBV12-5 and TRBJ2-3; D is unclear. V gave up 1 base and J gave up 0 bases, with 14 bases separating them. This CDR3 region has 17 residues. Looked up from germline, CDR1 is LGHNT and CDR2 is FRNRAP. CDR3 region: CASGLGSAPASTDTQYF. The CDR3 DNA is TGTGCTAGTGGTTTGGGCTCAGCGCCAGCTAGCACAGATACGCAGTATTTT.

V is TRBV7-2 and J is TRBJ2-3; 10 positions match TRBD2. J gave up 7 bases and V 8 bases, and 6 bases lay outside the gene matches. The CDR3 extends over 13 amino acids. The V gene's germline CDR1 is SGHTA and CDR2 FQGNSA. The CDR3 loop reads CASRSGGLNTQYF. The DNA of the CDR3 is TGTGCCAGCCGTAGCGGGGGGTTAAATACGCAGTATTTT.

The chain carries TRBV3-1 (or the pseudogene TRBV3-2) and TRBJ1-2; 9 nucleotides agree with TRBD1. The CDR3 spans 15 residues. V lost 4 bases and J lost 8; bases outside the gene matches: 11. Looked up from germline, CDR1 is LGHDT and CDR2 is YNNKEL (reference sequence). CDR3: CASSRVQGAVGGYTF. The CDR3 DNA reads TGTGCCAGCAGCCGCGTACAGGGGGCGGTCGGCGGCTACACCTTC.

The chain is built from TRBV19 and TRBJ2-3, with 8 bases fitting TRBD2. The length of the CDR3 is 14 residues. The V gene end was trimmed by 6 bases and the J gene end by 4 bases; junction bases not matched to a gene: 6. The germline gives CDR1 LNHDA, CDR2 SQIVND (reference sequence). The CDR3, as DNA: TGTGCCAGTAGGTCGGGGGGGTCGGCAGATACGCAGTATTTT. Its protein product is CASRSGGSADTQYF.

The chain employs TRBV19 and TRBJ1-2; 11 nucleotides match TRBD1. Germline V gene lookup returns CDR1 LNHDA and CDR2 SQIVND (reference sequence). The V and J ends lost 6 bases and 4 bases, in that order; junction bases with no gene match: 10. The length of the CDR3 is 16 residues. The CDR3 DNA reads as TGTGCCAGTAGAGAGGACAGGGGGCGCCGTACCTATGGCTACACCTTC. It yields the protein CASREDRGRRTYGYTF.